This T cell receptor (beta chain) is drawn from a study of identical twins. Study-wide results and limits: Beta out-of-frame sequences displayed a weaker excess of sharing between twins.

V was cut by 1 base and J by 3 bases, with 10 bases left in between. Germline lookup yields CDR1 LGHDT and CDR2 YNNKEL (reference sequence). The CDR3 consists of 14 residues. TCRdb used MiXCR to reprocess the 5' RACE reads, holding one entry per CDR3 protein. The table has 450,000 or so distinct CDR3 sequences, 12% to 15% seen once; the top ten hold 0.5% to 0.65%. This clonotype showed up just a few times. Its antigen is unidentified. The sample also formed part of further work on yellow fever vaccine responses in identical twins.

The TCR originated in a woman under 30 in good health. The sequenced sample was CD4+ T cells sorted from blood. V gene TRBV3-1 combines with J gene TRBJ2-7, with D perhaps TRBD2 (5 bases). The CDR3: CASSQVGNYYEQYF. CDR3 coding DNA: TGTGCCAGCAGCCAAGTCGGGAATTACTACGAGCAGTACTTC.